This TCR beta chain stems from a study of blood T cell repertoires in COVID-19. Study-level background: Whether acute or convalescent, the COVID-19 samples came from the United States, Italy and Spain.

This CDR3 comprises 12 residues. Germline V gene sequence: CDR1 LNHDA, CDR2 SQIVND (reference sequence). Trimming took off 9 bases at V and 6 bases at J, with 15 bases between the two ends. TCRdb keeps only in-frame clones here, not all; method: immunoSEQ multiplex PCR. The sample carries about 71,000 clones, around 89% recorded once. The chain has TRBV19 and TRBJ2-7; D not resolved. This clonotype originated in a man aged 50 to 59 with acute or convalescent COVID-19. The sample comprised peripheral blood. The CDR3 DNA reads as TGTGCCAGCTCCTCGAGGCTTAGCGAGCAGTACTTC. This sequence encodes CASSSRLSEQYF.